This passage covers 30 T cell receptor beta chains from one sample sequenced in a study of response to subunit inactivated influenza vaccine. TCRdb itself ran the RT-PCR reads through MiXCR, one entry per CDR3 protein. The sample shows 500,000 to 600,000 distinct CDR3 sequences, 10% to 15% of them seen only once. Specimen: PBMCs from blood, collected about 40 days after vaccination. The receptor source for this set is a man aged 50-60 years who received an inactivated influenza vaccine.

This clonotype showed up just a few times. The chain uses TRBV10-2 and TRBJ1-6, with D unresolved. The CDR3 runs 16 residues. The V end lost 0 bases, the J end lost 10 bases, and 16 bases lay between the germline ends. From germline, CDR1 is WSHSY and CDR2 SAAADI. The CDR3 sequence is CASSESVGTGFSPLHF. CDR3 sequence (DNA): TGCGCCAGCAGTGAGTCCGTGGGTACGGGATTCTCACCCCTCCACTTT.

In this sample, this clonotype turned up many times. The V and J genes are TRBV6-5 and TRBJ2-3, with 9 nucleotides matching TRBD1. Per the germline V gene, CDR1 is MNHEY and CDR2 is SVGAGI. The CDR3 is 15 amino acids. V shed 0 bases, J shed 10 bases, and the junction held 8 bases outside the gene matches. CDR3 bases: TGTGCCAGCAGTTACTCGGACAGGGGTGGCAGCGCGCAGTATTTT. Its translation is CASSYSDRGGSAQYF.

The chain couples TRBV2 to TRBJ1-1; D is perhaps TRBD1 (6 bases). V was trimmed by 4 bases and J by 0 bases, leaving 9 bases between them. Germline CDR1 is SNHLY and CDR2 is FYNNEI. This CDR3 contains 14 residues. Here the CDR3 reads CASSGDTVNTEAFF. The DNA for the CDR3 is TGTGCCAGCAGTGGGGACACGGTGAACACTGAAGCTTTCTTT.

The chain recombines TRBV10-3 with TRBJ2-2; the D call may be TRBD1 or TRBD2 (7 bases each). This CDR3 has 15 amino acids. V shed 10 bases and J shed 6 bases, with 21 bases lying between them. Germline CDR1 and CDR2: ENHRY and SYGVKD. The CDR3 is CATTGLAGVSGELFF. The CDR3 region has the DNA TGTGCCACGACAGGGTTGGCGGGAGTGTCCGGGGAGCTGTTTTTT.

This rearrangement joins TRBV25-1 to TRBJ1-1; D is perhaps TRBD1 (6 bases). CDR1 and CDR2 (germline): MGHDK, SYGVNS. This CDR3 is 15 amino acids long. V dropped 6 bases and J dropped 3 bases, with 17 bases sitting between them. CDR3 in DNA: TGTGCCAGCAGAGCTGCAGGGGCTCGGGACACTGAAGCTTTCTTT. Protein product: CASRAAGARDTEAFF.

The V gene is TRBV2, the J gene TRBJ1-6, with D perhaps TRBD1 (5 bases). The CDR3 sequence is 13 residues long. V lost 3 bases, J lost 10 bases, and 10 bases lay in between. Germline assignment: CDR1 SNHLY and CDR2 FYNNEI. CDR3 in amino acids: CASSDRESSPLHF. The CDR3 DNA is TGTGCCAGCAGTGACAGGGAAAGCTCACCCCTCCACTTT.

This clonotype has ten or more counts. This sequence joins TRBV4-3 and TRBJ2-1, with D possibly being TRBD1 (5 bases). CDR1 and CDR2 from the germline V gene are LGHNA and YSLEER. The CDR3 is 17 amino acids. V lost 0 bases to trimming and J lost 4 bases, with 16 bases between them. The CDR3: CASSQDVIGATYNEQFF. Written as DNA, the CDR3 is TGCGCCAGCAGCCAAGATGTAATTGGGGCAACATACAATGAGCAGTTCTTC.

This clonotype has more than one count but fewer than ten. CDR3 DNA: TGTGCCAGCAGCCCCGGGACAGCGCGTAACTCCTACAATGAGCAGTTCTTC. This codes for CASSPGTARNSYNEQFF. The gene calls are TRBV7-2 and TRBJ2-1; 7 bases fit TRBD1. The V gene end was trimmed by 5 bases and the J gene end by 0 bases; junction bases not matched to a gene: 10. The CDR3 totals 17 residues. From germline, CDR1 is SGHTA and CDR2 FQGNSA.

In this sample, this clonotype turned up a few times. DNA of the CDR3: TGCAGCGTTACCCACTCCGGGACTAGCGGGAGGGCTCGAGAGACCCAGTACTTC. It specifies CSVTHSGTSGRARETQYF. This rearrangement joins TRBV29-1 to TRBJ2-5; TRBD2 matches at 16 bases. The CDR3 covers 18 residues. Germline V gene lookup returns CDR1 SQVTM and CDR2 ANQGSEA. V shed 5 bases, J shed 4 bases, and the junction held 13 bases outside the gene matches.

This clonotype turned up a few times. In DNA form, the CDR3 reads TGTGCCAGCAGCTTAGAACCGGGACCTACGGGCAATCAGCCCCAGCATTTT. Translating it yields CASSLEPGPTGNQPQHF. The chain employs TRBV11-2 and TRBJ1-5, with D maybe TRBD1 (5 bases). The CDR3 totals 17 residues. Trimming pared 0 bases from V and 2 bases from J, leaving 14 bases between. CDR1 is SGHAT, CDR2 FQNNGV, per germline.

Ten or more counts support this clonotype. This chain uses TRBV10-3 with TRBJ2-1; TRBD2 agrees at 12 bases. The length of the CDR3 is 14 residues. Germline lookup yields CDR1 ENHRY and CDR2 SYGVKD. V shed 8 bases and J 8 bases; nucleotides not matched to a gene: 7. In DNA form, the CDR3 reads TGTGCCATCCGAATCGGACTAGCGGGACATGAGCAGTTCTTC. Translation: CAIRIGLAGHEQFF.

The V gene is TRBV4-1, the J gene TRBJ2-7; TRBD1 agrees at 9 bases. V was pared by 2 bases and J by 6 bases, with 8 bases of the junction left unmatched. The CDR3 runs 15 residues. Germline CDR1 is MGHRA and CDR2 is YSYEKL. In DNA form, the CDR3 reads TGCGCCAGCAGCCAAACCGGGACAGGGATTACCGAGCAGTACTTC. Translated: CASSQTGTGITEQYF.

The V and J genes are TRBV19 and TRBJ2-1; TRBD1 agrees at 7 bases. Germline assignment: CDR1 LNHDA and CDR2 SQIVND (reference sequence). Trimming cost V 1 base and J 8 bases; bases outside gene matches: 5. The CDR3 length is 14 residues. CDR3 coding DNA: TGTGCCAGTAGTATAGGTAGGGGGCGCGATGAGCAGTTCTTC. It encodes CASSIGRGRDEQFF.

Turning to this clonotype: This may come from a read error, since a much larger clone is one base off. J is TRBJ2-3 and V is TRBV12-3 or TRBV12-4, with 11 bases lining up with TRBD2. This CDR3 is 16 amino acids long. CDR3: CASSVAGGRATDTQYF. For the CDR3, the DNA is TGTGCCAGCAGTGTAGCGGGGGGGCGAGCGACAGATACGCAGTATTTT.

This rearrangement joins TRBV2 to TRBJ2-7; D unclear. Germline V gene sequence: CDR1 SNHLY, CDR2 FYNNEI. This CDR3 is built from 13 residues. V was pared by 4 bases and J by 1 base, with 8 bases between. The CDR3 DNA sequence: TGTGCCAGCAGTGTGCAGGTTTCCTACGAGCAGTACTTC. This sequence encodes CASSVQVSYEQYF.

This clonotype was counted only a few times. This chain links TRBV5-1 with TRBJ2-5, with D hard to call. Trimming removed 7 bases from V and 1 base from J, with 5 bases in between. The CDR3 contains 11 residues. Germline lookup yields CDR1 SGHRS and CDR2 YFSETQ. The CDR3 DNA reads TGCGCCAGCCGGAGCCAAGAGACCCAGTACTTC. This translates into CASRSQETQYF.

This clonotype was picked up a small number of times. The CDR3 protein is CASSLASSGLAKNIQYF. The CDR3 coding sequence is TGCGCCAGCAGCTTGGCCTCTAGCGGATTAGCCAAAAACATTCAGTACTTC. The rearrangement links TRBV5-1 to TRBJ2-4; TRBD2 matches at 7 bases. Trimming at V came to 0 bases and at J to 0 bases, leaving 6 bases not matched to a gene. This CDR3 is 17 amino acids long. CDR1 is SGHRS and CDR2 is YFSETQ in the germline V gene.

This clonotype came up a few times. This chain joins TRBV7-8 and TRBJ2-2; 8 bases line up with TRBD1. Trimming took 1 base from V and 4 from J; bases not matched to a gene: 8. The CDR3 totals 17 residues. Looked up from germline, CDR1 is SGHVS and CDR2 is FQNEAQ. The CDR3 nucleotides read TGTGCCAGCAGCTTAGGGGCAGGGGGCAAGTTCACCGGGGAGCTGTTTTTT. It translates to CASSLGAGGKFTGELFF.

This clonotype has just a few counts. This chain joins TRBV6-5 and TRBJ2-7, with TRBD1 matching 8 bases. V lost 2 bases to trimming and J lost 7 bases; unmatched junction nucleotides: 10. Germline loops: CDR1 MNHEY, CDR2 SVGAGI. This CDR3 has 15 residues. CDR3 DNA sequence: TGTGCCAGCAGTTACGTCCGACAGGGGAGCAAGGAGCAGTACTTC. This codes for CASSYVRQGSKEQYF.

This rearrangement joins TRBV5-5 to TRBJ2-5; TRBD2 agrees at 10 bases. Germline lookup yields CDR1 SGHKS and CDR2 YYEKEE (reference sequence). V was clipped by 1 base and J by 5 bases; unmatched bases: 11. This CDR3 is 17 amino acids long. Written as DNA, the CDR3 is TGTGCCAGCAGCTTGCTAGTAACTAGCGGGACAGTGGAGACCCAGTACTTC. This translates into CASSLLVTSGTVETQYF.

As DNA, the CDR3 is TGCAGTGCTGTCCCGGGACGGCAGCCCCAGCATTTT. It translates to CSAVPGRQPQHF. V gene TRBV20-1 combines with J gene TRBJ1-5; D is possibly TRBD1 (5 bases). V was pared by 5 bases and J by 7 bases, with 12 bases between. The CDR3 loop spans 12 amino acids. In germline, CDR1 is DFQATT, CDR2 SNEGSKA (reference sequence).

The chain has TRBV6-2 or TRBV6-3 and TRBJ2-7; 13 bases match TRBD2. Germline assignment: CDR1 MNHEY and CDR2 SVGEGT. V was clipped by 5 bases and J by 3 bases; unmatched bases: 19. The CDR3 runs 20 residues. CDR3 bases: TGTGCCAGCAGTCCCCACGTCCGGACTAGCGGGAGACGGTGGGACTACGAGCAGTACTTC. Translated, it gives CASSPHVRTSGRRWDYEQYF.

The table lists this clonotype with a few counts. V gene TRBV6-2 or TRBV6-3 combines with J gene TRBJ2-1, with 10 bases matching TRBD1. The CDR3 totals 17 residues. V gave up 1 base and J gave up 5 bases; unmatched junction bases: 8. Germline loops: CDR1 MNHEY, CDR2 SVGEGT. In DNA, the CDR3 is TGTGCCAGCAGTTACTACACTGGACAGGGGGTCCACAATGAGCAGTTCTTC. Translating gives CASSYYTGQGVHNEQFF.

This clonotype was detected only a few times. The chain carries TRBV4-2 and TRBJ2-3; 10 nucleotides agree with TRBD2. CDR1 LGHNA and CDR2 YNFKEQ come from the germline V gene. J was trimmed by 6 bases and V by 2 bases; bases with no gene match: 5. This CDR3 is 15 amino acids long. CDR3 coding DNA: TGTGCCAGCAGCCAACTGACTAGCGGGTTGGATACGCAGTATTTT. Protein sequence: CASSQLTSGLDTQYF.

A few counts support this clonotype. A read error may explain this, as a much larger clone is one base away. The rearrangement uses TRBV11-2 and TRBJ2-7; 8 bases fit TRBD1. Unmatched junction bases numbered 2, after V lost 1 base and J lost 3 bases. This CDR3 region has 14 residues. Germline assignment: CDR1 SGHAT and CDR2 FQNNGV. The CDR3 nucleotides are TGTGCCAGCAGCTTAGGGACAGGGTACTACGAGCAGTACTTC. Its translation is CASSLGTGYYEQYF.

V is TRBV7-2 and J is TRBJ2-3; 8 positions match TRBD1. V was pared by 5 bases and J by 5 bases, with 3 bases of the junction left unmatched. The CDR3 length is 13 residues. Germline assignment: CDR1 SGHTA and CDR2 FQGNSA. The CDR3 DNA sequence: TGTGCCAGCAGCCCAGGACAGGGAGATACGCAGTATTTT. Amino acid sequence: CASSPGQGDTQYF.

This clonotype has more than one count but fewer than ten. The chain recombines TRBV20-1 with TRBJ2-5; 10 bases are a match to TRBD2. Germline trimming cut 6 bases from V and 3 bases from J; bases unmatched to any gene: 7. CDR3 size: 14 residues. Per germline, CDR1 DFQATT and CDR2 SNEGSKA (reference sequence). CDR3 sequence reads: CSARTSGAKETQYF. The CDR3 region has the DNA TGCAGTGCAAGGACTAGCGGTGCCAAAGAGACCCAGTACTTC.

This clonotype was detected only a few times. The chain uses TRBV4-2 and TRBJ2-5; D tentatively fits TRBD1 or TRBD2 (5 bases each). The CDR3 spans 15 residues. CDR1 is LGHNA and CDR2 is YNFKEQ in the germline V gene. V was clipped by 3 bases and J by 0 bases, with 11 bases between them. CDR3 loop: CASSQYEGYQETQYF. The DNA of the CDR3 is TGTGCCAGCAGCCAGTACGAGGGGTACCAAGAGACCCAGTACTTC.

This clonotype was detected many times. The chain couples TRBV7-3 to TRBJ2-5, with D possibly called TRBD1 or TRBD2 (5 bases each). The CDR3 contains 13 residues. CDR1 and CDR2 from the germline V gene are SGHTA and FQGTGA. V lost 2 bases to trimming and J lost 4 bases, with 8 bases between them. CDR3 nucleotide sequence: TGTGCCAGCAGCTTATTTGGGGGAGAGACCCAGTACTTC. The encoded protein is CASSLFGGETQYF.

In its sample, this clonotype was seen a few times. The V and J genes are TRBV6-2 or TRBV6-3 and TRBJ1-1; 10 bases are shared with TRBD1. Germline V CDR1 and CDR2: MNHEY, SVGEGT. CDR3 length: 15 residues. Trimming took 5 bases from V and 5 from J; bases not matched to a gene: 8. In DNA, the CDR3 is TGTGCCAGCAGTCGTCCCGGGACAGGGGTTACTGAAGCTTTCTTT. Translation gives CASSRPGTGVTEAFF.